The present T cell receptor beta chain was sequenced within a study of cytomegalovirus exposure and HLA in healthy donors. The length of the CDR3 is 17 residues. V lost 6 bases and J lost 0; bases outside the gene matches: 5. Germline assignment: CDR1 SEHNR and CDR2 FQNEAQ (reference sequence). PCR used 60 Vbeta primers and 13 Jbeta primers. Here immunoSEQ multiplex PCR was the method, and the copy in TCRdb shows in-frame clones only, minus some. In the table there are some 140,000 clones, 75% to 85% of which are singletons. This clone was seen a few times. The sample was PBMCs. The chain carries TRBV7-9 and TRBJ2-2, with TRBD2 matching 12 bases. This TCR was sampled from a man between 25 and 39 years old in good health and CMV-seropositive. CDR3 coding DNA: TGTGCCAGCAGTTCACCTAGCGGGGGGGCGAACACCGGGGAGCTGTTTTTT. This gives the protein CASSSPSGGANTGELFF.